A single sample is the source of the 8 T cell receptor beta chains below, sequenced in a study of blood T cell repertoires in COVID-19. Produced via immunoSEQ multiplex PCR; TCRdb's table is partial and in-frame only. Among about 99,000 clones, 89% were seen once, and the ten largest hold approximately 3.5%. Sample: peripheral blood. Every receptor here comes from a woman aged 55-70 years with acute or convalescent COVID-19.

This clone was seen just once. The chain has TRBV19 and TRBJ1-3, with D unclear. Trimming left V 2 bases short and J 0 bases short, with 11 bases between. The CDR3 runs to 16 residues. Germline CDR1 is LNHDA and CDR2 is SQIVND (reference sequence). The CDR3 reads CASSITESSSGNTIYF. The CDR3 DNA reads as TGTGCCAGTAGTATAACAGAATCTTCCTCTGGAAACACCATATATTTT. Supplemented by reference TRBV19 and TRBJ1-3, the full variable domain reads DGGITQSPKYLFRKEGQNVTLSCEQNLNHDAMYWYRQDPGQGLRLIYYSQIVNDFQKGDIAEGYSVSREKKESFPLTVTSAQKNPTAFYLCASSITESSSGNTIYFGEGSWLTVV.

The chain has TRBV9 and TRBJ1-1, with D uncertain. The CDR3 extends over 13 amino acids. The germline V and J ends were trimmed by 0 bases and 3 bases, with 6 bases remaining between them. Germline-derived CDR1 and CDR2 are SGDLS and YYNGEE. Here the CDR3 DNA reads TGTGCCAGCAGCGTAGCGGTGGACACTGAAGCTTTCTTT. This encodes CASSVAVDTEAFF.

The J gene is TRBJ1-4, the V gene TRBV6-6; TRBD1 matches 9 bases. This CDR3 region has 14 residues. V shed 5 bases and J 7 bases; nucleotides not matched to a gene: 5. In germline, CDR1 is MNHNY, CDR2 SVGAGI (reference sequence). For the CDR3, the DNA is TGTGCCAGCAGTACGGGGACAGGGATTGAAAAACTGTTTTTT. This sequence encodes CASSTGTGIEKLFF.

The chain has TRBV5-1 and TRBJ1-2, with 8 bases aligning to TRBD1. Per germline, CDR1 SGHRS and CDR2 YFSETQ. This CDR3 is built from 16 residues. The J segment lost 6 bases and the V segment lost 0 bases, leaving 10 bases of the junction unmatched. The CDR3 loop is CASSLAGSGGLDGYTF. In DNA form, the CDR3 reads TGCGCCAGCAGCTTGGCTGGTTCAGGGGGCTTGGATGGCTACACCTTC.

The chain couples TRBV24-1 to TRBJ2-2; D is unresolved. Trimming took off 7 bases at V and 12 bases at J, with 11 bases between the two ends. The CDR3 runs 11 residues. The germline V gene has CDR1 KGHDR and CDR2 SFDVKD. The CDR3 nucleotides read TGTGCCACCAGCACACATTGGCAGCTGTTTTTT. Its protein is CATSTHWQLFF.

The chain couples TRBV2 to TRBJ1-1; 8 bases are a match to TRBD1. Germline CDR1 and CDR2: SNHLY and FYNNEI. The ends lost 7 bases at V and 4 bases at J; junction bases unmatched: 5. The CDR3 sequence is 13 residues long. CDR3 DNA sequence: TGTGCCAGCAAGGACAGGGAGAGCACTGAAGCTTTCTTT. This encodes CASKDRESTEAFF.

V is TRBV2 and J is TRBJ2-1; 7 bases fit TRBD2. Germline V gene sequence: CDR1 SNHLY, CDR2 FYNNEI. This CDR3 has 15 residues. V lost 5 bases and J lost 3; bases outside the gene matches: 7. The DNA for the CDR3 is TGTGCCAGCAGTTTCTCTAGCGGCATCTACAATGAGCAGTTCTTC. Its protein product is CASSFSSGIYNEQFF.

The chain links TRBV9 to TRBJ1-3; D is ambiguous. Trimming cost V 3 bases and J 0 bases, with 7 bases left between them. The CDR3 consists of 14 residues. CDR1 and CDR2 from the germline V gene are SGDLS and YYNGEE. The CDR3 DNA reads as TGTGCCAGCAGCGGGCCTGGCTCTGGAAACACCATATATTTT. Protein sequence: CASSGPGSGNTIYF.